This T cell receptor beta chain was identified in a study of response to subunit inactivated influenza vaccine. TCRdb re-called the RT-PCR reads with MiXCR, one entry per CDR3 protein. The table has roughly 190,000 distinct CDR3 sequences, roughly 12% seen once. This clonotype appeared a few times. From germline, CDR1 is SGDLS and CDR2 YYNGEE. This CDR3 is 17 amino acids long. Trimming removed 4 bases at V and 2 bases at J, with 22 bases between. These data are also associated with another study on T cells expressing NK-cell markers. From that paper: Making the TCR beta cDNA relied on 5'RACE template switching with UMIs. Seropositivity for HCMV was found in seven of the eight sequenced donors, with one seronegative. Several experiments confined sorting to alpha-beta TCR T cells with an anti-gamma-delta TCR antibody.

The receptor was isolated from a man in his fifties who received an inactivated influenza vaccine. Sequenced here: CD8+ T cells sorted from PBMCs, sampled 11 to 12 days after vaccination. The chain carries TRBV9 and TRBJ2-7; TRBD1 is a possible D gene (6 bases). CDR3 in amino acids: CASSHPQGRDTPYEQYF. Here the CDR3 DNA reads TGTGCCAGCAGCCACCCCCAAGGTAGGGACACCCCCTACGAGCAGTACTTC.